These 8 T cell receptor beta chains were sequenced from one sample in a study of T-cell memory formation after mild COVID-19. MiXCR was run by TCRdb on the 5' RACE reads, yielding one entry per CDR3 protein. The data contain about 320,000 distinct CDR3 sequences, 14% of them singletons. The sample comprised PBMCs or a T cell subset sorted from them (not recorded which). Source of these receptors: a man aged 18 to 30 who had mild COVID-19 (a few samples of this study predate the infection). Cell type and time point are not known.

This clonotype was seen a handful of times. The V gene is TRBV20-1, the J gene TRBJ2-3; 7 bases match TRBD2. The CDR3 runs 14 residues. Germline V CDR1 and CDR2: DFQATT, SNEGSKA (reference sequence). With V trimmed by 2 bases and J by 4 bases, 6 bases remained unmatched. Here the CDR3 DNA reads TGCAGTGCTAGATTGCCGGGGGGACCAGATACGCAGTATTTT. Protein: CSARLPGGPDTQYF.

This sequence joins TRBV20-1 and TRBJ2-5; D unresolved. Trimming stripped 0 bases from V and 5 bases from J, with 10 bases between. This CDR3 contains 13 residues. The germline gives CDR1 DFQATT, CDR2 SNEGSKA (reference sequence). The CDR3 reads CSARDLSRETQYF. The CDR3, as DNA: TGCAGTGCTAGAGATCTTTCGCGGGAGACCCAGTACTTC.

In its sample, this clonotype was seen a few times. This chain joins TRBV6-2 or TRBV6-3 and TRBJ1-6; 9 positions agree with TRBD1. V lost 6 bases and J lost 10; bases outside the gene matches: 16. Germline CDR1 and CDR2: MNHEY and SVGEGT. The CDR3 sequence is 17 residues long. The CDR3 region is CASRGTGSFNQRSPLHF. In DNA form, the CDR3 reads TGTGCCAGCAGGGGGACAGGGAGCTTCAACCAACGGTCACCCCTCCACTTT.

This clonotype appeared a few times. The V and J genes are TRBV9 and TRBJ1-6, with 9 positions matching TRBD1. The CDR3 length is 17 residues. Germline V gives CDR1 SGDLS, CDR2 YYNGEE. V lost 3 bases, J lost 3 bases, and 7 bases stayed unmatched. CDR3 coding DNA: TGTGCCAGCAGCGAGGGACAGGGAGTTCACTATAATTCACCCCTCCACTTT. Its translation is CASSEGQGVHYNSPLHF.

This clonotype was seen only a few times. The V gene is TRBV7-6, the J gene TRBJ2-3; D perhaps matches TRBD1 (5 bases). The CDR3 is 13 residues long. From germline, CDR1 is SGHVS and CDR2 FNYEAQ. Trimming removed 5 bases at V and 7 bases at J, with 13 bases between. The CDR3: CASSTRDANTQYF. CDR3 nucleotides: TGTGCCAGCAGCACCAGGGATGCAAATACGCAGTATTTT.

The gene calls are TRBV19 and TRBJ2-2; D is uncertain. The CDR3 consists of 13 residues. Germline-derived CDR1 and CDR2 are LNHDA and SQIVND (reference sequence). CDR3 sequence reads: CDRHPSNTGELFF. CDR3 bases: TGTGACCGACACCCTTCGAACACCGGGGAGCTGTTTTTT.

The genes are TRBV6-2 or TRBV6-3 and TRBJ1-3; D gene uncertain. The CDR3 is 13 amino acids. V lost 2 bases, J lost 3 bases, and 5 bases lay in between. From germline, CDR1 is MNHEY and CDR2 SVGEGT. The CDR3 DNA is TGTGCCAGCAGTTACGGTCGTGGAAACACCATATATTTT. This sequence encodes CASSYGRGNTIYF.

The rearrangement uses TRBV20-1 and TRBJ2-1, with 7 bases that match TRBD2. The CDR3 covers 14 residues. CDR1 DFQATT and CDR2 SNEGSKA come from the germline V gene (reference sequence). The V segment lost 4 bases and the J segment 0 bases; nucleotides outside the gene matches: 3. CDR3 DNA sequence: TGCAGTGCTACAGCGGGGAGCTCCTACAATGAGCAGTTCTTC. Translating it yields CSATAGSSYNEQFF.